The clone carrying this T cell receptor beta chain was recorded many times. The CDR3 is 19 residues long. V gave up 0 bases and J gave up 4 bases; unmatched junction bases: 15. From germline, CDR1 is LGHNA and CDR2 YSLEER. The data were taken from a study of chronic HIV infection and antiretroviral therapy. MiXCR was run by TCRdb on the 5' RACE reads, yielding one entry per CDR3 protein. The table includes 40,000 or so distinct CDR3 sequences, about 7.4% detected once. The sequencing input was peripheral blood. The TCR sequence derives from an adult who had HIV and had not received antiretroviral therapy, or was an uninfected healthy control (not recorded which). V is TRBV4-3 and J is TRBJ1-5; 7 bases are shared with TRBD1. The CDR3 is CASSQDWVGPGGVNQPQHF. Written as DNA, the CDR3 is TGCGCCAGCAGCCAAGATTGGGTTGGGCCAGGGGGTGTTAATCAGCCCCAGCATTTT.